Listed here is a single TCR beta chain. Two negative PCRs, clearance, or symptom resolution had been documented for recovered Cohort 3 donors. Measured with immunoSEQ multiplex PCR; TCRdb has only the in-frame clones, and not every one. The data show approximately 300,000 clones, under 90% seen once. The sample originates from a study of blood T cell repertoires in COVID-19. Looking at the study overall: From T cells, B-cell-depleted T cells, or PBMCs came the material, which was cDNA or gDNA.

Per the germline V gene, CDR1 is SNHLY and CDR2 is FYNNEI. Unmatched junction bases numbered 6, after V lost 5 bases and J lost 5 bases. The CDR3 is 15 amino acids. The TCR was taken from a man in his sixties who had recovered from COVID-19. The material sequenced was PBMCs or T cells enriched from blood (not recorded which). The chain recombines TRBV2 with TRBJ2-5; 12 bases are shared with TRBD1. The CDR3 sequence is CASSRDRGRWETQYF. The CDR3 nucleotides are TGTGCCAGCAGTAGGGACAGGGGGCGCTGGGAGACCCAGTACTTC.